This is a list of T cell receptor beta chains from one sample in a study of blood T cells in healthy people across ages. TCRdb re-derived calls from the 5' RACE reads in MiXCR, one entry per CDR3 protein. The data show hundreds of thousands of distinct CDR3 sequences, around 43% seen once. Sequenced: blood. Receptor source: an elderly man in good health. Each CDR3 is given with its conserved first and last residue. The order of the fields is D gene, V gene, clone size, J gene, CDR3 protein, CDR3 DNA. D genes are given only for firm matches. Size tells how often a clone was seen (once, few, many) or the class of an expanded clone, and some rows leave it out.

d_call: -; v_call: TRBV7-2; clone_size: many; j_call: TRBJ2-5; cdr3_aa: CASSLGFGETQYF; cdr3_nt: TGTGCCAGCAGCTTAGGTTTTGGCGAGACCCAGTACTTC
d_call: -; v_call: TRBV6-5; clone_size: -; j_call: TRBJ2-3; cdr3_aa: CASSTRLGSTDTQYF; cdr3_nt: TGTGCCAGCAGTACCCGACTAGGAAGCACAGATACGCAGTATTTT
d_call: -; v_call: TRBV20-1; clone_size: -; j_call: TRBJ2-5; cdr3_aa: CSARDVGRRETQYF; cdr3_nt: TGCAGTGCTAGAGATGTCGGCCGACGAGAGACCCAGTACTTC
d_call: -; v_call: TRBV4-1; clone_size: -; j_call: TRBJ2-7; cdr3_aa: CASSQEVASSSYEQYF; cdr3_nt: TGCGCCAGCAGCCAAGAAGTGGCCTCGAGCTCCTACGAGCAGTACTTC
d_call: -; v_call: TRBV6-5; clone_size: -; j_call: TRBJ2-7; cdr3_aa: CASRGGRGGEQYF; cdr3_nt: TGTGCCAGCAGGGGCGGCCGGGGTGGCGAGCAGTACTTC
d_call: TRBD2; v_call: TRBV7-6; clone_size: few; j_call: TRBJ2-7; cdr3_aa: CASSLGASGSSYEQYF; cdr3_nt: TGTGCCAGCAGCTTAGGAGCTAGCGGGTCCTCCTACGAGCAGTACTTC
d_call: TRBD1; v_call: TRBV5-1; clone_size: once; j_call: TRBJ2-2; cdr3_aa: CASSLGDRVSTGELFF; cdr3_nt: TGCGCCAGCAGCTTGGGTGACAGGGTCTCCACCGGGGAGCTGTTTTTT
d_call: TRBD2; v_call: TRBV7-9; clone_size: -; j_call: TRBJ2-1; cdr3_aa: CASSLGLANNEQFF; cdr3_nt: TGTGCCAGCAGCTTGGGACTAGCGAACAATGAGCAGTTCTTC
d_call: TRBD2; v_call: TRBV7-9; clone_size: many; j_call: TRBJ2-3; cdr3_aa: CASSQRTSGEGTDTQYF; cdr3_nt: TGTGCCAGCAGCCAGAGGACTAGCGGGGAGGGCACAGATACGCAGTATTTT
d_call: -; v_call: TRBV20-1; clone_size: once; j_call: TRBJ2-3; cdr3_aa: CSARDAGAGNTQYF; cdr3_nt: TGCAGTGCTAGAGATGCGGGCGCAGGGAATACGCAGTATTTT
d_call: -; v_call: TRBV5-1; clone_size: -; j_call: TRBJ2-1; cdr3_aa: CASSLPGDEQFF; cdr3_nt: TGCGCCAGCAGCTTGCCCGGAGATGAGCAGTTCTTC
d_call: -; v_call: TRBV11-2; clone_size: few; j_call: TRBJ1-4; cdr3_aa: CASSLKIGGSGNEKLFF; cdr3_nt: TGTGCCAGCAGCTTAAAAATCGGGGGGAGTGGTAATGAAAAACTGTTTTTT
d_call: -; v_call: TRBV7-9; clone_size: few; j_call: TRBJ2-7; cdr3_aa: CASSLRPAGSYEQYF; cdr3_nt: TGTGCCAGCAGCTTAAGACCAGCCGGGTCCTACGAGCAGTACTTC
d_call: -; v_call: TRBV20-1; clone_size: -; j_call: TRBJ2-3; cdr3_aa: CSARVRGQEDTQYF; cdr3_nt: TGCAGTGCTAGAGTGAGAGGCCAGGAAGATACGCAGTATTTT
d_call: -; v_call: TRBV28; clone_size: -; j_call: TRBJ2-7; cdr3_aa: CATTERGTYEQYF; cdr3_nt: TGTGCCACCACAGAGAGAGGGACCTACGAGCAGTACTTC
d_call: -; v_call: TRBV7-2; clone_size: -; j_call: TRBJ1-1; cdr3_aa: CASSSTYTEAFF; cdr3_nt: TGTGCCAGCAGCTCCACCTACACTGAAGCTTTCTTT
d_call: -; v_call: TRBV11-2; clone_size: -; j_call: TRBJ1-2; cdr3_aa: CASSGWDAEGYTF; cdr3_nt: TGTGCCAGCAGCGGATGGGACGCGGAGGGCTACACCTTC
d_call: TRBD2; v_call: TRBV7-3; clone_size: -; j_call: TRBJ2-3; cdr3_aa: CASSLSPRLAGTDTQYF; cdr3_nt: TGTGCCAGCAGCTTGAGCCCCCGACTAGCTGGCACAGATACGCAGTATTTT
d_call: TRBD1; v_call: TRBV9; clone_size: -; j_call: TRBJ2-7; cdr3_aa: CASSRGTGGLGLYEQYF; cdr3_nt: TGTGCCAGCAGCCGAGGGACAGGCGGTCTGGGGTTGTACGAGCAGTACTTC
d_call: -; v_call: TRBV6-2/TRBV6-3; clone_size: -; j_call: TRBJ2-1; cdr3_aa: CASSYSAAQYEQFF; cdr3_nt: TGTGCCAGCAGTTACTCGGCGGCTCAATATGAGCAGTTCTTC
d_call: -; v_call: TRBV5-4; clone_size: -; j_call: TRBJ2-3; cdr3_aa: CASSRSDRSTDTQYF; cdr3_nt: TGTGCCAGCAGCCGGAGCGACAGGAGCACAGATACGCAGTATTTT
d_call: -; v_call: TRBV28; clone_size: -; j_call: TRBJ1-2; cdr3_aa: CASSLIGPRNYGYTF; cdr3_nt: TGTGCCAGCAGTTTAATTGGACCGCGGAACTATGGCTACACCTTC
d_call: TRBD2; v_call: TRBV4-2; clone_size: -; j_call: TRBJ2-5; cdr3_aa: CASSQDPERGAIAAETQYF; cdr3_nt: TGTGCCAGCAGCCAAGATCCCGAGCGGGGTGCGATCGCGGCGGAGACCCAGTACTTC
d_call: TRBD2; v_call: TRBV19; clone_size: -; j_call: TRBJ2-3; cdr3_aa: CASMGTSSGGSVHTQYF; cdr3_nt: TGTGCCAGTATGGGGACGTCTAGCGGGGGGAGTGTACATACGCAGTATTTT
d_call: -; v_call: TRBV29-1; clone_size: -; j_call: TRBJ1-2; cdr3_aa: CSVLQDYGYTF; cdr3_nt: TGCAGCGTTTTACAGGACTATGGCTACACCTTC
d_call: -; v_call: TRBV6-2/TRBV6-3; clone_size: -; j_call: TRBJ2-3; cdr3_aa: CASRTQGVSDTQYF; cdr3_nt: TGTGCCAGCAGAACACAGGGCGTGTCGGATACGCAGTATTTT
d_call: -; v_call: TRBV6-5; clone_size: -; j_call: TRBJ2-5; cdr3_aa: CASSYYNPEGRETQYF; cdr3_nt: TGTGCCAGCAGTTACTACAACCCCGAAGGGCGAGAGACCCAGTACTTC
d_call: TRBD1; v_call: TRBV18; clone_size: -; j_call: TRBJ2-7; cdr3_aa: CASSPDRVTYEQYF; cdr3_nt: TGTGCCAGCTCACCGGACAGGGTCACCTACGAGCAGTACTTC
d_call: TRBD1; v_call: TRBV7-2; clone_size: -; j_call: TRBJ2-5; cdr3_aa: CASSSDRAQETQYF; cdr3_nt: TGTGCCAGCAGCTCGGACAGGGCGCAAGAGACCCAGTACTTC
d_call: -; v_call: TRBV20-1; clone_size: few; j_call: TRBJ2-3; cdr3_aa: CSARGVVEGTDTQYF; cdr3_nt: TGCAGTGCTAGAGGGGTAGTAGAGGGCACAGATACGCAGTATTTT
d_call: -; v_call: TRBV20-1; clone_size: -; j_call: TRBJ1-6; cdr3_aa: CSASAEPNSPLHF; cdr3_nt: TGCAGTGCTAGCGCAGAACCAAATTCACCCCTCCACTTT
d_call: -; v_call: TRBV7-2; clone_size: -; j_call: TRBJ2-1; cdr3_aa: CASSLAQGVDEQFF; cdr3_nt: TGTGCCAGCAGCTTAGCGCAAGGGGTCGATGAGCAGTTCTTC
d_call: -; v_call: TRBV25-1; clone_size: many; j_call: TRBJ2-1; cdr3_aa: CASRVYNEQFF; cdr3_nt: TGTGCCAGCAGGGTCTACAATGAGCAGTTCTTC
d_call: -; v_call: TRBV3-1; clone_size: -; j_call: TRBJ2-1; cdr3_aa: CASSQVSGDPNEQFF; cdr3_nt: TGTGCCAGCAGCCAGGTGTCGGGGGATCCCAATGAGCAGTTCTTC
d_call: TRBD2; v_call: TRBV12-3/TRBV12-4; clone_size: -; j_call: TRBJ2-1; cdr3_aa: CASSYPRLAGGYEQFF; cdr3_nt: TGTGCCAGCAGCTACCCGAGGCTAGCGGGAGGGTATGAGCAGTTCTTC
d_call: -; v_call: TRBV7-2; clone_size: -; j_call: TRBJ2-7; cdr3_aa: CASAGRHGYEQYF; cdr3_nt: TGTGCCAGTGCGGGACGGCACGGGTACGAGCAGTACTTC
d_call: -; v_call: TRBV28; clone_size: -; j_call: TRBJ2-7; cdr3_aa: CASSTSLRGQRSYEQYF; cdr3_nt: TGTGCCAGCAGCACCTCCCTCCGAGGGCAGCGTTCCTACGAGCAGTACTTC
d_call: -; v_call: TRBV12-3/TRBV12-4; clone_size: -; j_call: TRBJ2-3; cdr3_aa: CASSTLRGVADTQYF; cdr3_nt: TGTGCCAGCAGTACGCTAAGGGGGGTGGCAGATACGCAGTATTTT
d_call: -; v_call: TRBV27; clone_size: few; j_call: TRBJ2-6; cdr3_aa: CASSPTRDRSGANVLTF; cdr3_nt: TGTGCCAGCAGTCCCACCCGCGACCGCTCTGGGGCCAACGTCCTGACTTTC
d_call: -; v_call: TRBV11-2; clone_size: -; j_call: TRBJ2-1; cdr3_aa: CASSAVRTGSGEQFF; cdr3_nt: TGTGCCAGCAGCGCTGTCCGAACAGGGTCCGGTGAGCAGTTCTTC
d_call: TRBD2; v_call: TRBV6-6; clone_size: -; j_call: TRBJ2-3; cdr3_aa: CASSQSLAGVADTQYF; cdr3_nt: TGTGCCAGCAGTCAGAGTCTAGCGGGAGTGGCAGATACGCAGTATTTT
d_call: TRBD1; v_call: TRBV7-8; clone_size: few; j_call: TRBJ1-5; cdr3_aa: CASSPRTGQGQPQHF; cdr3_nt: TGTGCCAGCAGCCCCCGGACAGGTCAAGGTCAGCCCCAGCATTTT
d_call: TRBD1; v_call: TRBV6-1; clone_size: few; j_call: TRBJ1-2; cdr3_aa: CASSERTGQDGYTF; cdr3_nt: TGTGCCAGCAGCGAGAGGACAGGGCAGGATGGCTACACCTTC
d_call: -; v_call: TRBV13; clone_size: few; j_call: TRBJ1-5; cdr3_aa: CASSLGGGEQPQHF; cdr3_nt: TGTGCCAGCAGCTTAGGCGGGGGTGAACAGCCCCAGCATTTT
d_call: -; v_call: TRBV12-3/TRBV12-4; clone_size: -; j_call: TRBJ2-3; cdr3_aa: CASSLRLYTDTQYF; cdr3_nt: TGTGCCAGCAGTTTGAGACTTTACACAGATACGCAGTATTTT
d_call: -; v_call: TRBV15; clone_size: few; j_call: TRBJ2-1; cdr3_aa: CATSSQRVSYNEQFF; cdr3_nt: TGTGCCACCAGCAGCCAGCGGGTCTCCTACAATGAGCAGTTCTTC
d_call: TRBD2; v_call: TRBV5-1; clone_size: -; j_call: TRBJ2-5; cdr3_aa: CASSLSGRGGNEQYF; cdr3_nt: TGCGCCAGCAGCCTTAGCGGGAGGGGCGGCAATGAGCAGTACTTC
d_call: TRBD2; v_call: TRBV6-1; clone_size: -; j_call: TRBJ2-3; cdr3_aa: CASSEARGALAGSTDTQYF; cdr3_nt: TGTGCCAGCAGTGAAGCCCGCGGCGCGCTAGCGGGATCCACAGATACGCAGTATTTT
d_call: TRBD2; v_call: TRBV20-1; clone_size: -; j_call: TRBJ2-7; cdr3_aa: CSARTSGYYEQYF; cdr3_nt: TGCAGTGCTAGGACTAGCGGGTACTACGAGCAGTACTTC
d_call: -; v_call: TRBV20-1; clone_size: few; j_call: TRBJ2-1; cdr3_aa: CSAPVLERHEQFF; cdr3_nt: TGCAGTGCCCCTGTCCTCGAGCGCCATGAGCAGTTCTTC
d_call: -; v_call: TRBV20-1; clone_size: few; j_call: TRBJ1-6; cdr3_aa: CSAPGEAGNSPLHF; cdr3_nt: TGCAGTGCCCCGGGGGAGGCAGGGAACTCACCCCTCCACTTT
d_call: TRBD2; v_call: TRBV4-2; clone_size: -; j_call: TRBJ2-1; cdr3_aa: CASSQVTFAGGSSYNEQFF; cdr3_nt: TGTGCCAGCAGCCAGGTTACGTTCGCGGGAGGGTCTTCCTACAATGAGCAGTTCTTC